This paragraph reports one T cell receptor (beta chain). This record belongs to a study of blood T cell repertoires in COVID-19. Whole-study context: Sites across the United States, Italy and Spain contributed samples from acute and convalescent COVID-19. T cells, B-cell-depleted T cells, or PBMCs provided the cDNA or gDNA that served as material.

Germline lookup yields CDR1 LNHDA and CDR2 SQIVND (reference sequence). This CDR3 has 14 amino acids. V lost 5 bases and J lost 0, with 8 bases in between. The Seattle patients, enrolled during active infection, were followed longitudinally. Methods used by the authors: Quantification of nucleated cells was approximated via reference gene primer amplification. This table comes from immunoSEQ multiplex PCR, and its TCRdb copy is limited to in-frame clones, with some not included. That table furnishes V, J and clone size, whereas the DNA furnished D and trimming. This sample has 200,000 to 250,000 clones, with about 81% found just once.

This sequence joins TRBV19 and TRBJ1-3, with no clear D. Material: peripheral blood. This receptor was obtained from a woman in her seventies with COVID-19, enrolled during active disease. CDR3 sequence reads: CASSATISGNTIYF. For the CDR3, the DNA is TGTGCCAGTAGTGCGACTATCTCTGGAAACACCATATATTTT.